A selection of T cell receptor beta chains follows, all from one sample in a study of blood T cell repertoires in COVID-19. Only in-frame clones appear in the TCRdb table, and some are missing; sequencing was by immunoSEQ multiplex PCR. The table records 95,000 to 150,000 clones, 75% to 85% of them present only once. The material sequenced was peripheral blood. The receptors were sampled from a man aged 40-49 years with active or convalescent COVID-19. Both conserved end residues are part of each CDR3. Fields, in order: V gene, CDR3 protein.

TRBV5-4	CASSFFDSLNSPLHF
TRBV12-3/TRBV12-4	CASRLGTSGGKYF
TRBV19	CASILNSAGLSGNTIYF
TRBV4-3	CASSQDKYSEAFF
TRBV9	CASSPHELSYNEQFF
TRBV29-1	CSVVVGDSNQPQHF
TRBV7-3	CASSSGHTEAFF
TRBV11-3	CASSHIDRVATGELFF
TRBV27	CASSTLGQMNTEAFF
TRBV28	CASISTGSDGYTF
TRBV27	CASSLTGDHEQYF
TRBV3-1/TRBV3-2	CASSQEETLANYGYTF
TRBV14	CASSPRGVLNTEAFF
TRBV4-1	CASSQDPNPKLFF
TRBV27	CASSFWGGNQPQHF
TRBV5-1	CASRYGGADQPQHF
TRBV10-1	CASSEELRGGNEQFF
TRBV4-2	CASSQGTSETETQYF
TRBV11-2	CASSDIAGGRETQYF
TRBV12-5	CASGLLSGGGGYTF
TRBV27	CASSSLAGGPVYNEQFF
TRBV11-2	CASSPHTGGGGFANYGYTF
TRBV3-1/TRBV3-2	CASSQDSSWRVTQYF
TRBV28	CASSFPTGAQETQYF
TRBV24-1	CATGLAGYPDGEQFF
TRBV6-5	CASRRGSETQYF